This T cell receptor (delta chain) was sequenced in a study of Vδ1+ human thymocytes. Whole-study findings and limits: Thymic TRG and TRD repertoires appeared highly polyclonal, with Gaussian CDR3 length distributions. TRD repertoires were essentially private, unlike widely shared TRG clonotypes. Unlike peripheral blood Vdelta1+ controls, thymic delta-chain sequences included about 20% Vdelta2 and few Vdelta3.

Alphabeta T cells were depleted, then CD3+ Vdelta1+ Vdelta2- thymocytes were FACS-sorted. Between roughly 98% and 99.6% of sorted thymocytes were Vdelta1+. The CDR3 totals 15 residues. Germline CDR1 and CDR2: NSMFDY and ISSIKDK. The V gene lost 3 bases and the J gene lost 2 bases, with 17 bases spanning the gap. Sequences come from RNA converted to cDNA by reverse transcription. Multiplex PCR used pooled V-gene forward primers and a constant-region reverse primer to amplify CDR3s. TCRdb re-called the multiplex PCR reads through CATT. The table shows 50,000 to 75,000 delta-chain clones, with more than 13% occurring only once. This clone has more than one count but fewer than ten. Antigen: not known.

Sequences were obtained from Vdelta1+ gamma-delta thymocytes from the thymus. As to subset: FACS-sorted CD3+ TCRalphabeta- TCRVdelta1+ TCRVdelta2- thymocytes. V gene TRAV29/DV5 combines with J gene TRDJ1, with D uncertain. The clonotype was recovered from a girl under three years old who had congenital heart surgery. For the CDR3, the DNA is TGTGCAGCAATTCCCAACCGTCATCATACCGATAAACTCATCTTT. This encodes CAAIPNRHHTDKLIF. Full variable domain (missing parts from reference TRAV29/DV5 and TRDJ1): DQQVKQNSPSLSVQEGRISILNCDYTNSMFDYFLWYKKYPAEGPTFLISISSIKDKNEDGRFTVFLNKSAKHLSLHIVPSQPGDSAVYFCAAIPNRHHTDKLIFGKGTRVTVEP.